A selection of T cell receptor beta chains follows, all from one sample in a study of blood T cell repertoires in COVID-19. Measured with immunoSEQ multiplex PCR; TCRdb has only the in-frame clones, and not every one. The sample lists some 240,000 clones, roughly 89% occurring once. The sample was peripheral blood. The source of these receptors is a woman aged 55 to 70 with COVID-19, enrolled during active disease. CDR3s include the opening cysteine and the closing phenylalanine or tryptophan. Each record gives: V gene, clone size, D gene, J gene, CDR3 DNA, CDR3 protein. The D gene is left open where the match is weak. Not all rows give a size; the values are once, few, many and, for expanded clones, a class.

v_call: TRBV7-3
clone_size: .
d_call: .
j_call: TRBJ1-1
cdr3_nt: TGTGCCAGCAGATCAGACACCAACACTGAAGCTTTCTTT
cdr3_aa: CASRSDTNTEAFF

v_call: TRBV3-1/TRBV3-2
clone_size: .
d_call: TRBD1
j_call: TRBJ2-7
cdr3_nt: TGTGCCAGCAGCCTTTCGCCGGGACAGGGTTACGAGCAGTACTTC
cdr3_aa: CASSLSPGQGYEQYF

v_call: TRBV6-4
clone_size: .
d_call: .
j_call: TRBJ1-6
cdr3_nt: TGTGCCAGCAGTGACTCGACAGACAGCAGGTCACCCCTCCACTTT
cdr3_aa: CASSDSTDSRSPLHF

v_call: TRBV7-2
clone_size: .
d_call: .
j_call: TRBJ2-2
cdr3_nt: TGTGCCAGTATGCGGATTCTCAAGAACACCGGGGAGCTGTTTTTT
cdr3_aa: CASMRILKNTGELFF

v_call: TRBV28
clone_size: .
d_call: .
j_call: TRBJ1-4
cdr3_nt: TGTGCCAGCAGTTTAGGGCGGGTGAATGAAAAACTGTTTTTT
cdr3_aa: CASSLGRVNEKLFF

v_call: TRBV7-9
clone_size: few
d_call: .
j_call: TRBJ1-6
cdr3_nt: TGTGCCAGCAGCCTCCGGGGGGCAGGCAATTCACCCCTCCACTTT
cdr3_aa: CASSLRGAGNSPLHF

v_call: TRBV6-2/TRBV6-3
clone_size: .
d_call: .
j_call: TRBJ2-7
cdr3_nt: TGTGCCAGCAGTTCGAGCTCCTACGAGCAGTACTTC
cdr3_aa: CASSSSSYEQYF

v_call: TRBV29-1
clone_size: once
d_call: .
j_call: TRBJ1-5
cdr3_nt: TGCAGCGTTGTAGGGGAGGGTCAGCCCCAGCATTTT
cdr3_aa: CSVVGEGQPQHF

v_call: TRBV9
clone_size: .
d_call: TRBD2
j_call: TRBJ2-5
cdr3_nt: TGTGCCAGCAGCGTAGGGGTTAGCGGGGATACACAGTACTTC
cdr3_aa: CASSVGVSGDTQYF

v_call: TRBV5-4
clone_size: once
d_call: TRBD1
j_call: TRBJ1-2
cdr3_nt: TGTGCCACCAGGGTTCAGGGGGCTTCTGGCTACACCTTC
cdr3_aa: CATRVQGASGYTF

v_call: TRBV9
clone_size: .
d_call: TRBD1
j_call: TRBJ1-2
cdr3_nt: TGTGCCAGCAGCGGCCACGGACAGGACTATGGCTACACCTTC
cdr3_aa: CASSGHGQDYGYTF

v_call: TRBV11-2
clone_size: .
d_call: .
j_call: TRBJ2-2
cdr3_nt: TGTGCCAGCAGCCCACAGCGGGCGAACACCGGGGAGCTGTTTTTT
cdr3_aa: CASSPQRANTGELFF

v_call: TRBV9
clone_size: .
d_call: .
j_call: TRBJ2-1
cdr3_nt: TGTGCCAGCAGCGAAACAGGGAGCTCCTACAATGAGCAGTTCTTC
cdr3_aa: CASSETGSSYNEQFF

v_call: TRBV7-9
clone_size: .
d_call: TRBD1
j_call: TRBJ1-4
cdr3_nt: TGTGCCAGCAGCTTAATCCGGGACAGGGTTGGGGAAAAACTGTTTTTT
cdr3_aa: CASSLIRDRVGEKLFF

v_call: TRBV7-2
clone_size: .
d_call: .
j_call: TRBJ1-4
cdr3_nt: TGTGCCAGCAGCTTGCACAGCCTTAATGAAAAACTGTTTTTT
cdr3_aa: CASSLHSLNEKLFF

v_call: TRBV18
clone_size: .
d_call: TRBD1
j_call: TRBJ1-2
cdr3_nt: TGTGCCAGCTCACAACGGGGACAGGGAAACTATGGCTACACCTTC
cdr3_aa: CASSQRGQGNYGYTF

v_call: TRBV4-3
clone_size: .
d_call: .
j_call: TRBJ2-7
cdr3_nt: TGCGCCAGCAGCCAAGATCTCCCCTACGAGCAGTACTTC
cdr3_aa: CASSQDLPYEQYF

v_call: TRBV5-8
clone_size: .
d_call: .
j_call: TRBJ1-2
cdr3_nt: TGTGCCAGCGGCACAGGGCCATATAATGGCTACACCTTC
cdr3_aa: CASGTGPYNGYTF

v_call: TRBV7-2
clone_size: once
d_call: .
j_call: TRBJ1-2
cdr3_nt: TGTGCCAGCAGCTTAGTCCGGACAGCTAACTATGGCTACACCTTC
cdr3_aa: CASSLVRTANYGYTF

v_call: TRBV6-2/TRBV6-3
clone_size: .
d_call: .
j_call: TRBJ1-4
cdr3_nt: TGTGCCAGCAGCAAGGACACAACTAATGAAAAACTGTTTTTT
cdr3_aa: CASSKDTTNEKLFF

v_call: TRBV5-6
clone_size: .
d_call: .
j_call: TRBJ1-6
cdr3_nt: TGTGCCAGCAGGTCTTTTAGCTCCTATAATTCACCCCTCCACTTT
cdr3_aa: CASRSFSSYNSPLHF

v_call: TRBV18
clone_size: .
d_call: .
j_call: TRBJ1-3
cdr3_nt: TGTGCCAGCTCACCGTGGAGACAGGCACTCTCTGGAAACACCATATATTTT
cdr3_aa: CASSPWRQALSGNTIYF

v_call: TRBV6-5
clone_size: .
d_call: .
j_call: TRBJ1-5
cdr3_nt: TGTGCCAGCAGACAGGGCAATCAGCCCCAGCATTTT
cdr3_aa: CASRQGNQPQHF

v_call: TRBV18
clone_size: .
d_call: .
j_call: TRBJ1-1
cdr3_nt: TGTGCCAGCTCAACGGGGGGGGGATTCGACACTGAAGCTTTCTTT
cdr3_aa: CASSTGGGFDTEAFF

v_call: TRBV4-3
clone_size: .
d_call: .
j_call: TRBJ1-2
cdr3_nt: TGCGCCAGCAGCACCCAGGCCCTGGGGCATGGCTACACCTTC
cdr3_aa: CASSTQALGHGYTF

v_call: TRBV6-5
clone_size: .
d_call: .
j_call: TRBJ1-2
cdr3_nt: TGTGCCAGCAGTTACGAGTATAGCTATGGCTACACCTTC
cdr3_aa: CASSYEYSYGYTF

v_call: TRBV9
clone_size: once
d_call: .
j_call: TRBJ1-4
cdr3_nt: TGTGCCAGCAGCGTAGCTGCCGGGGTCAACGAAAAACTGTTTTTT
cdr3_aa: CASSVAAGVNEKLFF

v_call: TRBV18
clone_size: .
d_call: .
j_call: TRBJ2-7
cdr3_nt: TGTGCCAGCTCACAGGGGATATATAACGAGCAGTACTTC
cdr3_aa: CASSQGIYNEQYF

v_call: TRBV11-2
clone_size: once
d_call: TRBD1
j_call: TRBJ2-2
cdr3_nt: TGTGCCAGCAGTCCTAGGGGGACAGCGAAGACCGGGGAGCTGTTTTTT
cdr3_aa: CASSPRGTAKTGELFF

v_call: TRBV5-1
clone_size: .
d_call: TRBD1
j_call: TRBJ2-7
cdr3_nt: TGCGCCAGCAGCTTCAGGACAGGGAGCCTCAACGAGCAGTACTTC
cdr3_aa: CASSFRTGSLNEQYF

v_call: TRBV19
clone_size: .
d_call: TRBD1
j_call: TRBJ1-2
cdr3_nt: TGTGCCAGTAGTCCTGGGACAGGGGGCGACTATGGCTACACCTTC
cdr3_aa: CASSPGTGGDYGYTF

v_call: TRBV5-4
clone_size: .
d_call: .
j_call: TRBJ1-1
cdr3_nt: TGTGCCAGCAGCTCTCCCCGCAGGGGTGGGAACACTGAAGCTTTCTTT
cdr3_aa: CASSSPRRGGNTEAFF

v_call: TRBV7-9
clone_size: .
d_call: .
j_call: TRBJ2-2
cdr3_nt: TGTGCCAGCAGCAAACCCCTCGGCCAGGATTTATATGGGGAGCTGTTTTTT
cdr3_aa: CASSKPLGQDLYGELFF

v_call: TRBV6-6
clone_size: .
d_call: .
j_call: TRBJ1-1
cdr3_nt: TGTGCCAGCAGCTACCTCGGTGACGGGAAAGGTGAAGCTTTCTTT
cdr3_aa: CASSYLGDGKGEAFF

v_call: TRBV19
clone_size: .
d_call: TRBD1
j_call: TRBJ1-5
cdr3_nt: TGTGCCAGTACCCCGGGAGGCAGGGGGCGCTGGGAGCCCCAGCATTTT
cdr3_aa: CASTPGGRGRWEPQHF